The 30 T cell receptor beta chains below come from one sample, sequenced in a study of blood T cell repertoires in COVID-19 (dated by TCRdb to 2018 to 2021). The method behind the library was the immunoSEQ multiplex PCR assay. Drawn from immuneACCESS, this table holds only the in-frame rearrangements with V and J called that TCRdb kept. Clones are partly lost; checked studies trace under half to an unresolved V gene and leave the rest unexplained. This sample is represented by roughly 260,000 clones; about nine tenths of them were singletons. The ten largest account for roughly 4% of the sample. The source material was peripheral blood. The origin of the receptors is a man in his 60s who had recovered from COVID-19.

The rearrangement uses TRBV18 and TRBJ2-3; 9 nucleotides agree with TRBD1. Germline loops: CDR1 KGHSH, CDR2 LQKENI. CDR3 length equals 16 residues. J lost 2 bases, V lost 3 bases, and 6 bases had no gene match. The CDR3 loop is CASSPVGTGSTDTQYF. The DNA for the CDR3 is TGTGCCAGCTCACCGGTCGGGACAGGGTCCACAGATACGCAGTATTTT.

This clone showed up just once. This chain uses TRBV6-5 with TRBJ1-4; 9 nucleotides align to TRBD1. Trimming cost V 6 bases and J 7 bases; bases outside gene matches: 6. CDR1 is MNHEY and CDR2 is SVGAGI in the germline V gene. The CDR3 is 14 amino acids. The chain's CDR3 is CASRTGTGSEKLFF. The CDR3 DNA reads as TGTGCCAGCAGAACCGGGACAGGGAGTGAAAAACTGTTTTTT.

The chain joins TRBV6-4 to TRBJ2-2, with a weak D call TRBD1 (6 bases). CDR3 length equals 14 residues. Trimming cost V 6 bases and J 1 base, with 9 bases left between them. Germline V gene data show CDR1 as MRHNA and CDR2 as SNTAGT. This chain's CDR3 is CASSPGQNTGELFF. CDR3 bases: TGTGCCAGCAGCCCGGGACAGAACACCGGGGAGCTGTTTTTT.

CDR3 sequence reads: CASSVTGNTEAFF. The CDR3 coding sequence is TGTGCCAGCAGCGTGACAGGGAACACTGAAGCTTTCTTT. The chain links TRBV5-4 to TRBJ1-1, with a weak D call TRBD1 (6 bases). Trimming stripped 4 bases from V and 1 base from J, with 8 bases between. This CDR3 has 13 residues. Germline-derived CDR1 and CDR2 are SGHNT and YYREEE (reference sequence).

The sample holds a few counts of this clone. CDR3 region: CASSVRTGIDEQFF. The CDR3 region has the DNA TGTGCCAGCAGCGTTCGGACAGGGATCGATGAGCAGTTCTTC. The rearrangement links TRBV9 to TRBJ2-1, with 8 nucleotides matching TRBD1. This CDR3 has 14 residues. V lost 2 bases and J lost 8; bases outside the gene matches: 6. Germline V gene data show CDR1 as SGDLS and CDR2 as YYNGEE.

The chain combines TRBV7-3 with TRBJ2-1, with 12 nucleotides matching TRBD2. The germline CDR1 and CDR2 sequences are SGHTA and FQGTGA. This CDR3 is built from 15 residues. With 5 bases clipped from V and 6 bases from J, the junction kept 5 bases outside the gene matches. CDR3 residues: CASSILAGGSNEQFF. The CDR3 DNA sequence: TGTGCCAGCAGCATTCTAGCGGGGGGGAGCAATGAGCAGTTCTTC.

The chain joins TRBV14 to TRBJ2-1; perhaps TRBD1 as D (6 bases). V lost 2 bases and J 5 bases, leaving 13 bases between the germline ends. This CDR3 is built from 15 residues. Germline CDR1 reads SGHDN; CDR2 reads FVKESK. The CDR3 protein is CASSQRDILHNEQFF. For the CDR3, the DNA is TGTGCCAGCAGCCAACGGGACATATTACACAATGAGCAGTTCTTC.

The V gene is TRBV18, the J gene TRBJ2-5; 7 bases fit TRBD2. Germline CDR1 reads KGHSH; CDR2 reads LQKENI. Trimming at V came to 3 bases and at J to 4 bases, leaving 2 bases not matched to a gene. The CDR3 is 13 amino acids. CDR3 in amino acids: CASSPTSRETQYF. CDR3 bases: TGTGCCAGCTCACCGACTAGCAGAGAGACCCAGTACTTC.

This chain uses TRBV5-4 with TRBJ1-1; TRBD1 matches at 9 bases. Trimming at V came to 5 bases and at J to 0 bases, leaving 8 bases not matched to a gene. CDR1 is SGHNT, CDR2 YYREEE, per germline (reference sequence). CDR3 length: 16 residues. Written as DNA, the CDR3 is TGTGCCAGCAGTACGGGAGGGACAGGGTTGAACACTGAAGCTTTCTTT. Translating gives CASSTGGTGLNTEAFF.

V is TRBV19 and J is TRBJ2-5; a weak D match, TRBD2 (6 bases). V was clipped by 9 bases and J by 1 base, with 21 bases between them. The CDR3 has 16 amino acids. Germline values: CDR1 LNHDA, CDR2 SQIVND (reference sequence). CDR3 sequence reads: CASSLAVPAPQETQYF. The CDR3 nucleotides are TGTGCCAGCTCCTTAGCGGTCCCTGCGCCCCAAGAGACCCAGTACTTC.

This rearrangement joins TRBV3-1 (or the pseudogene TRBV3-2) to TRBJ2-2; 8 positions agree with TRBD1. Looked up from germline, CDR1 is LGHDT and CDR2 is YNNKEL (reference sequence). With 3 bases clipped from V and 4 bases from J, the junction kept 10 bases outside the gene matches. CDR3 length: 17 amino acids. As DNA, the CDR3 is TGTGCCAGCAGCCAGCTTGGACAGGGAAAAGCCACCGGGGAGCTGTTTTTT. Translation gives CASSQLGQGKATGELFF.

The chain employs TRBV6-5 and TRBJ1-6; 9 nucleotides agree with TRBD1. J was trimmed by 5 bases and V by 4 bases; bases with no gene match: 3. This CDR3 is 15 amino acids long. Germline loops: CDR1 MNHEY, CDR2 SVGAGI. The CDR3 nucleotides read TGTGCCAGCAGTTCCGGGACAGGGAATAATTCACCCCTCCACTTT. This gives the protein CASSSGTGNNSPLHF.

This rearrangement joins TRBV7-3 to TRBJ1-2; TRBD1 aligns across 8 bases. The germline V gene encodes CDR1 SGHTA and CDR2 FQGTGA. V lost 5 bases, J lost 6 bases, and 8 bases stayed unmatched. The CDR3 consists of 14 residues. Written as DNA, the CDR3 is TGTGCCAGCAGCGCGCGACAGGGGCGGGATGGCTACACCTTC. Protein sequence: CASSARQGRDGYTF. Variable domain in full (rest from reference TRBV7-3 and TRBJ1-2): GAGVSQTPSNKVTEKGKYVELRCDPISGHTALYWYRQSLGQGPEFLIYFQGTGAADDSGLPNDRFFAVRPEGSVSTLKIQRTERGDSAVYLCASSARQGRDGYTFGSGTRLTVV.

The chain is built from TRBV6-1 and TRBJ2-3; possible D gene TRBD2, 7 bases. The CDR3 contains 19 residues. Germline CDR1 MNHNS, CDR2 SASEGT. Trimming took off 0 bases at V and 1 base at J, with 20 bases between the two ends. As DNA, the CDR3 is TGTGCCAGCAGTGAAGCCAGGGACCCACGGGGGGCTCGCACAGATACGCAGTATTTT. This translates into CASSEARDPRGARTDTQYF.

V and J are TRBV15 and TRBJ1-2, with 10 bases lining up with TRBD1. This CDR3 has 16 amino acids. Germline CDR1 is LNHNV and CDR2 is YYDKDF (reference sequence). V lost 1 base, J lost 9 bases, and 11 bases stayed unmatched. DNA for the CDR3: TGTGCCACCAGCAGAGGGGTTGGGACAGGGGCTCTTCGCTACACCTTC. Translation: CATSRGVGTGALRYTF. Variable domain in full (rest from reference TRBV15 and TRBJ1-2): DAMVIQNPRYQVTQFGKPVTLSCSQTLNHNVMYWYQQKSSQAPKLLFHYYDKDFNNEADTPDNFQSRRPNTSFCFLDIRSPGLGDTAMYLCATSRGVGTGALRYTFGSGTRLTVV.

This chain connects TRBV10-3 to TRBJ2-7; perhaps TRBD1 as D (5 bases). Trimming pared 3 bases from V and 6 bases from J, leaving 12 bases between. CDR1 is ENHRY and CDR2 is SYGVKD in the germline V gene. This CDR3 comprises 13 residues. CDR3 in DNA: TGTGCCATCAGTGACTTCGACAGAAGCGAGCAGTACTTC. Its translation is CAISDFDRSEQYF.

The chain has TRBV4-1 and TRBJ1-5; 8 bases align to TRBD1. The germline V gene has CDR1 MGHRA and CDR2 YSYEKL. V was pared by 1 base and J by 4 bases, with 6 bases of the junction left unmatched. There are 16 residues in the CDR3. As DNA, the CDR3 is TGCGCCAGCAGCCAAGCACAGGGGGGGATTAATCAGCCCCAGCATTTT. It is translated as CASSQAQGGINQPQHF.

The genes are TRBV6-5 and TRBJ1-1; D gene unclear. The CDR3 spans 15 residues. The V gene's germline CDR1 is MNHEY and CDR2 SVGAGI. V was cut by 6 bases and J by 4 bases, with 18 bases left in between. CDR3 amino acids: CASSRGLGRATEAFF. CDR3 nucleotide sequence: TGTGCCAGCAGCCGCGGACTTGGGAGGGCCACTGAAGCTTTCTTT.

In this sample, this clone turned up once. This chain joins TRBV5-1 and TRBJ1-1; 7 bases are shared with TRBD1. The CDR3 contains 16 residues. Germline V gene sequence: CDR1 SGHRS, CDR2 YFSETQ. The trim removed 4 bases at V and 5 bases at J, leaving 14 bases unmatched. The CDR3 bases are TGCGCCAGCAGCCCACGACAGGGCTCCAGGGGGACTGAAGCTTTCTTT. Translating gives CASSPRQGSRGTEAFF.

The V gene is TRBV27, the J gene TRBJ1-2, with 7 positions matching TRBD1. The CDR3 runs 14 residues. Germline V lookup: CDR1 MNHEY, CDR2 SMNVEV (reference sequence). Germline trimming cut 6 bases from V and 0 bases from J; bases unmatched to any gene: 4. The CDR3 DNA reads TGTGCCAGCAGCTTCACAGGGGCTAACTATGGCTACACCTTC. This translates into CASSFTGANYGYTF.

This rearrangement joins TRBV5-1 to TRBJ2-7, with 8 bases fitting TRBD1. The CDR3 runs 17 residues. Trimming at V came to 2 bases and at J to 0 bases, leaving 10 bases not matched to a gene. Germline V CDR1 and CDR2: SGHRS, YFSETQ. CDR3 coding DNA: TGCGCCAGCAGCTTCCTCCGGTGGGGACAGGACTCCTACGAGCAGTACTTC. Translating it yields CASSFLRWGQDSYEQYF.

The CDR3 bases are TGTGCCAGCACCCAATCACCCCTCCACTTT. This encodes CASTQSPLHF. The chain joins TRBV2 to TRBJ1-6; no firm D call. Trimming removed 7 bases at V and 10 bases at J, with 5 bases between. This CDR3 has 10 amino acids. Germline V gives CDR1 SNHLY, CDR2 FYNNEI.

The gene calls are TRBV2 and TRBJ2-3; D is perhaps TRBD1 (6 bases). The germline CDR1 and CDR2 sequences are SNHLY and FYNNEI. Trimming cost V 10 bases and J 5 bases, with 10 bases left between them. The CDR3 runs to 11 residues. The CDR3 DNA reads TGTGCCACAGGGGTAGGAGATACGCAGTATTTT. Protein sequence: CATGVGDTQYF. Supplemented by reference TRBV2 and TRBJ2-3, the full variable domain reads EPEVTQTPSHQVTQMGQEVILRCVPISNHLYFYWYRQILGQKVEFLVSFYNNEISEKSEIFDDQFSVERPDGSNFTLKIRSTKLEDSAMYFCATGVGDTQYFGPGTRLTVL.

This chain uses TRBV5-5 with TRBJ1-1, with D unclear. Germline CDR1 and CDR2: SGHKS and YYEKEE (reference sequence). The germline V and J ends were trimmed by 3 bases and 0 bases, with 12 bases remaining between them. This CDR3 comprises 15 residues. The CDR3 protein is CASSWEATVNTEAFF. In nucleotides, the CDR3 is TGTGCCAGCAGCTGGGAGGCCACAGTGAACACTGAAGCTTTCTTT.

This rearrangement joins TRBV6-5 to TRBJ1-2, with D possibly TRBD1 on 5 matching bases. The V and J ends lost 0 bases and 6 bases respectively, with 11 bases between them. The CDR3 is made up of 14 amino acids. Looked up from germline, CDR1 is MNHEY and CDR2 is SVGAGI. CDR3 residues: CASSYSSGNHGYTF. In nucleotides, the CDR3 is TGTGCCAGCAGTTACTCCTCAGGGAATCATGGCTACACCTTC.

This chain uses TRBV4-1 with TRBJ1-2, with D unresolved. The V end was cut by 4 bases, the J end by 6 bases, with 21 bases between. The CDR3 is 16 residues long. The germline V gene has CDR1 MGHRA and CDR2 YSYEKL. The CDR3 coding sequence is TGCGCCAGCAGCCTCCAAGGAGAGCCGGGGATGCATGGCTACACCTTC. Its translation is CASSLQGEPGMHGYTF.

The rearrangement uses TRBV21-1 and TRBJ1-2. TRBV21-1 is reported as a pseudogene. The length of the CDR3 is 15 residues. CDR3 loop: CASSSPLAINYGYTF. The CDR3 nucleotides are TGTGCCAGCAGCAGCCCTCTAGCCATAAACTATGGCTACACCTTC.

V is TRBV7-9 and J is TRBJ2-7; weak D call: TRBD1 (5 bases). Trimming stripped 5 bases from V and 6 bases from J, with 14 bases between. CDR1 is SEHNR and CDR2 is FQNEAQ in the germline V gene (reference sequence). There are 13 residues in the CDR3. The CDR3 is CASSPKGPSEQYF. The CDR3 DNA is TGTGCCAGCAGCCCCAAGGGGCCAAGCGAGCAGTACTTC.

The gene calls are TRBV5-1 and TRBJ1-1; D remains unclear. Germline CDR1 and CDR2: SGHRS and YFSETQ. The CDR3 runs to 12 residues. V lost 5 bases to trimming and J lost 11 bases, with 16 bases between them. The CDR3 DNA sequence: TGCGCCAGCAGTCCCCGGGATGGTGGGGCTTTCTTT. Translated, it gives CASSPRDGGAFF. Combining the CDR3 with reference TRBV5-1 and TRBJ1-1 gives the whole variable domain KAGVTQTPRYLIKTRGQQVTLSCSPISGHRSVSWYQQTPGQGLQFLFEYFSETQRNKGNFPGRFSGRQFSNSRSEMNVSTLELGDSALYLCASSPRDGGAFFGQGTRLTVV.

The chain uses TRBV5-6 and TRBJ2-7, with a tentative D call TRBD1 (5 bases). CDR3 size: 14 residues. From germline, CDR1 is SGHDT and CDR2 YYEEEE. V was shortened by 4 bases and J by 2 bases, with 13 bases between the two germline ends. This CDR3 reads CASSRAGYTYEQYF. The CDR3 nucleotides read TGTGCCAGCAGCCGAGCAGGGTATACCTACGAGCAGTACTTC.